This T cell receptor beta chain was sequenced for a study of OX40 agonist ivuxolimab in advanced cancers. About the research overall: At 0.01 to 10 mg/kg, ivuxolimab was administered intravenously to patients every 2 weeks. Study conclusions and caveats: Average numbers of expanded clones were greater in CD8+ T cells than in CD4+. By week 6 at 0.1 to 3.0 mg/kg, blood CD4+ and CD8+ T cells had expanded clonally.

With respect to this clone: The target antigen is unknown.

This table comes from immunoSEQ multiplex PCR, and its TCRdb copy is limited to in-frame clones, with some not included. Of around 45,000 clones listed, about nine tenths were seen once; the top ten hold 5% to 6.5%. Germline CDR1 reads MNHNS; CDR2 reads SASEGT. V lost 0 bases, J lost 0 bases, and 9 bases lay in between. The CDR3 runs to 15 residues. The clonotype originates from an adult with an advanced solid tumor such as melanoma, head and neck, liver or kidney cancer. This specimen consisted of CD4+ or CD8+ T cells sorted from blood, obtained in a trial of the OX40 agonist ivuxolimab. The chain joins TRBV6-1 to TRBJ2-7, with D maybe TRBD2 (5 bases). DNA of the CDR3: TGTGCCAGCAGTGAAGCGCAACGGGGCTCCTACGAGCAGTACTTC. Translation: CASSEAQRGSYEQYF.